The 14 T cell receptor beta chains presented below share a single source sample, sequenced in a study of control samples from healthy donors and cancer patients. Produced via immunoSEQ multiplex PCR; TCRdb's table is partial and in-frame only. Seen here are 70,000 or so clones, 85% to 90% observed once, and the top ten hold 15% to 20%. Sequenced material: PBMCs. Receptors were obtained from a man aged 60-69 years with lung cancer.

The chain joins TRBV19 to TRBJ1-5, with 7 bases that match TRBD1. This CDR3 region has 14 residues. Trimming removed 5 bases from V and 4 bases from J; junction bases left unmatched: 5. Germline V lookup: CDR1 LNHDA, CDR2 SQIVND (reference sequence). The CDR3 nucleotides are TGTGCCAGTAGTGACGGGACAGTAAATCAGCCCCAGCATTTT. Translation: CASSDGTVNQPQHF.

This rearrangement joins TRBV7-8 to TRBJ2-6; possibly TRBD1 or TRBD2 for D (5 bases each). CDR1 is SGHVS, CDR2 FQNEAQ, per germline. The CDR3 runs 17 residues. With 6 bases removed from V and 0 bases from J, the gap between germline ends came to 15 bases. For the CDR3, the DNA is TGTGCCAGCAGGGGGGACGGCCCCCCCTCTGGGGCCAACGTCCTGACTTTC. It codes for CASRGDGPPSGANVLTF. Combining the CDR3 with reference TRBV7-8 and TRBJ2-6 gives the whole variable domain GAGVSQSPRYKVAKRGQDVALRCDPISGHVSLFWYQQALGQGPEFLTYFQNEAQLDKSGLPSDRFFAERPEGSVSTLKIQRTQQEDSAVYLCASRGDGPPSGANVLTFGAGSRLTVL.

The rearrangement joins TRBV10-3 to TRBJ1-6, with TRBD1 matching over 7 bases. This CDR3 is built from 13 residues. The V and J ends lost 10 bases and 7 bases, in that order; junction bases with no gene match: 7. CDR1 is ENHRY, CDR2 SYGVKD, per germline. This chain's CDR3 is CASEQGQNSPLHF. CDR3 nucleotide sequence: TGTGCCAGTGAACAGGGACAGAATTCACCCCTCCACTTT.

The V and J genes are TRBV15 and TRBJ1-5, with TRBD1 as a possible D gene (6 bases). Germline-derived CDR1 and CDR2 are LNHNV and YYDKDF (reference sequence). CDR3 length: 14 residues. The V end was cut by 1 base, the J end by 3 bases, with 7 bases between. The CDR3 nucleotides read TGTGCCACCAGCAGAGGACAGGACAATCAGCCCCAGCATTTT. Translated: CATSRGQDNQPQHF.

The CDR3 DNA follows: TGTGCCAGCAGAAGTGGGACTAGAGCCGGCTACACAGATACGCAGTATTTT. As protein: CASRSGTRAGYTDTQYF. The chain links TRBV27 to TRBJ2-3; 8 nucleotides align to TRBD2. The V gene's germline CDR1 is MNHEY and CDR2 SMNVEV (reference sequence). Losses at the gene ends were 6 bases for V and 2 bases for J; bases not matched to a gene: 13. The CDR3 sequence is 17 residues long.

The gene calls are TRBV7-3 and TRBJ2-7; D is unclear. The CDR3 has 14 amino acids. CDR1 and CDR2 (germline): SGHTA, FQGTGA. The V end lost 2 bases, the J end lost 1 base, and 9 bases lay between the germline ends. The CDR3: CASSLGPTSYEQYV. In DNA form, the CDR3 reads TGTGCCAGCAGCTTAGGCCCTACTTCCTACGAGCAGTACGTC.

This chain's CDR3 is CASSLSRTSYEQFF. As DNA, the CDR3 is TGTGCCAGCAGCCTCTCAAGGACGAGTTATGAGCAGTTCTTC. The J gene is TRBJ2-1, the V gene TRBV7-2; D gene uncertain. Trimming shortened V by 5 bases and J by 8 bases, and 16 bases separated the two germline ends. This CDR3 is 14 amino acids long. Germline assignment: CDR1 SGHTA and CDR2 FQGNSA.

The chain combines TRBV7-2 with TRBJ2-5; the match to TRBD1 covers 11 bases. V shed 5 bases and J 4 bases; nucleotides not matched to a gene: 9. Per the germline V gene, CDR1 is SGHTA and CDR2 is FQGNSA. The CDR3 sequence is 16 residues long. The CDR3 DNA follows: TGTGCCAGCAGCCCCGGGGACAGGGGGTATGGAGAGACCCAGTACTTC. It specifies CASSPGDRGYGETQYF.

The CDR3 reads CAWSAGQYTGELFF. The CDR3 nucleotides read TGTGCCTGGAGTGCCGGACAGTACACCGGGGAGCTGTTTTTT. The genes are TRBV30 and TRBJ2-2, with D possibly matching TRBD1 (6 bases). Germline V gene data show CDR1 as GTSNPN and CDR2 as SVGIG (reference sequence). This CDR3 is 14 amino acids long. Trimming stripped 1 base from V and 3 bases from J, with 9 bases between.

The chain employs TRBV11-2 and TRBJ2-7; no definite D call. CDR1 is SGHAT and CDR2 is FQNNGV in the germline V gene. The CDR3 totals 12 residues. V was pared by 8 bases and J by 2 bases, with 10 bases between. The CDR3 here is CASRIITYEQYV. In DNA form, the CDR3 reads TGTGCCAGCCGGATAATTACCTACGAGCAGTACGTC.

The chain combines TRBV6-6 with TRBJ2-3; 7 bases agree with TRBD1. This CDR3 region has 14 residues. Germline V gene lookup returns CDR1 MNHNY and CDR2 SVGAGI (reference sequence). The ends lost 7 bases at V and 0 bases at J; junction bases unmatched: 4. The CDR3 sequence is CASKGTVSTDTQYF. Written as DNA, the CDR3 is TGTGCCAGCAAGGGGACAGTTAGCACAGATACGCAGTATTTT.

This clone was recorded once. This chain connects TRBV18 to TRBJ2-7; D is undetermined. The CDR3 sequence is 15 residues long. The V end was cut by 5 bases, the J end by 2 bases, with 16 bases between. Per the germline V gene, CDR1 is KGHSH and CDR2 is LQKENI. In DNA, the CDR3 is TGTGCCAGCTCAGTTTTAGAGGCTCCCGCCTACGAGCAGTACTTC. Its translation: CASSVLEAPAYEQYF.

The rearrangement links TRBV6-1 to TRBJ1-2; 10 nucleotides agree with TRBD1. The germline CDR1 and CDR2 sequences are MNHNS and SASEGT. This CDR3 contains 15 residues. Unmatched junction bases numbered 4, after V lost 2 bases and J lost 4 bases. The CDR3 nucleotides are TGTGCCAGCAGTGAATGGTGGACAGGGGGCTATGGCTACACCTTC. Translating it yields CASSEWWTGGYGYTF.

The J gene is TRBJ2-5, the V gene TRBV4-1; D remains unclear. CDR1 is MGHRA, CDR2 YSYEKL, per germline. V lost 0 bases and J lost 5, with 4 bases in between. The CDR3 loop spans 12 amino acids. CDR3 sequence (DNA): TGCGCCAGCAGCCAAGAGAGGGAGACCCAGTACTTC. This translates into CASSQERETQYF.